This record looks at one T cell receptor (beta chain) sequence and its context. What it binds is not known. These data belong to a study of T cell responses to AZD1222 COVID-19 vaccine. This CDR3 comprises 15 residues. Trimming pared 3 bases from V and 6 bases from J, leaving 14 bases between. Germline V gives CDR1 SGHTA, CDR2 FQGNSA. Study-wide points: Reportedly, close to half of spike-specific TCRs are directed against unmutated variant regions.

The assay was immunoSEQ multiplex PCR, and TCRdb's table has in-frame clones only and misses some. Of under 85,000 clones in the sample, about nine tenths were seen once. The chain has TRBV7-2 and TRBJ2-2; D could derive from TRBD1 or TRBD2 (5 bases each). The sequence was collected from an adult who received the AZD1222 COVID-19 vaccine. Here the sequenced sample was peripheral blood, taken 28 days after the second AZD1222 dose. The CDR3 loop is CASSLSMGVAGELFF. In DNA, the CDR3 is TGTGCCAGCAGCTTGTCCATGGGGGTCGCCGGGGAGCTGTTTTTT.